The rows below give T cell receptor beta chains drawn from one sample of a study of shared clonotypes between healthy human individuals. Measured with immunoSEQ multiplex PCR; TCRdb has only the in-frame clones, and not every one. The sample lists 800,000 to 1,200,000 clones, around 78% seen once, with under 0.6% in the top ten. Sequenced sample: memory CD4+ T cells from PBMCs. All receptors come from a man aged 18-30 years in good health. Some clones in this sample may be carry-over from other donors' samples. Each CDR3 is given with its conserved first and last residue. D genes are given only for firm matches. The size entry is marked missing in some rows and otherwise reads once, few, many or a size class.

DNA: TGCGCCAGCAGTCCAATCGGGGAAAAACTGTTTTTT
CDR3: CASSPIGEKLFF
J: TRBJ1-4
V: TRBV4-1
D: .
size: few

DNA: TGTGCCAGCAGCCCGGACAGAAACTATGGCTACACCTTC
CDR3: CASSPDRNYGYTF
J: TRBJ1-2
V: TRBV7-2
D: .
size: .

DNA: TGTGCCAGCAGCCCGGACGGTCTGAACACTGAAGCTTTCTTT
CDR3: CASSPDGLNTEAFF
J: TRBJ1-1
V: TRBV7-8
D: .
size: few

DNA: TGTGCCAGCAGCCTTAGATACGAGCAGTACTTC
CDR3: CASSLRYEQYF
J: TRBJ2-7
V: TRBV6-1
D: .
size: .

DNA: TGTGCCAGCAGTTCTCAGGGGTACTATGGCTACACCTTC
CDR3: CASSSQGYYGYTF
J: TRBJ1-2
V: TRBV28
D: .
size: .

DNA: TGTGCCAGCAGTGCTGGGATTGCCTATGGCTACACCTTC
CDR3: CASSAGIAYGYTF
J: TRBJ1-2
V: TRBV6-4
D: .
size: .

DNA: TGTGCCAGCAGTGAACTAGGGGGAAACACTGAAGCTTTCTTT
CDR3: CASSELGGNTEAFF
J: TRBJ1-1
V: TRBV25-1
D: .
size: .

DNA: TGTGCCAGCAGCCTGCGACAGTACACAGATACGCAGTATTTT
CDR3: CASSLRQYTDTQYF
J: TRBJ2-3
V: TRBV5-4
D: .
size: .

DNA: TGTGCCAGCACAACTGGCGGGAGGTACTACAATGAGCAGTTCTTC
CDR3: CASTTGGRYYNEQFF
J: TRBJ2-1
V: TRBV27
D: TRBD2
size: .

DNA: TGTGCCAGCAGGTCACTCCGGGACGGGGCCTATGGCTACACCTTC
CDR3: CASRSLRDGAYGYTF
J: TRBJ1-2
V: TRBV27
D: .
size: .

DNA: TGTGCCAGCAGCGTTCAGACTAGCACAGATACGCAGTATTTT
CDR3: CASSVQTSTDTQYF
J: TRBJ2-3
V: TRBV9
D: .
size: .

DNA: TGCGCCAGCAGTGAAGGGAGTCCCTCCTACAATGAGCAGTTCTTC
CDR3: CASSEGSPSYNEQFF
J: TRBJ2-1
V: TRBV10-2
D: .
size: .

DNA: TGCGCCAGCAGCTTGGCCTTGACAGGGGCATACAATGAGCAGTTCTTC
CDR3: CASSLALTGAYNEQFF
J: TRBJ2-1
V: TRBV5-1
D: TRBD1
size: .

DNA: TGTGCCAGCAGCCGCGGGGTCTACGAGCAGTACTTC
CDR3: CASSRGVYEQYF
J: TRBJ2-7
V: TRBV11-2
D: .
size: .

DNA: TGTGCCAGCAGCTTGGCAGGGCCTAATGAGCAGTTCTTC
CDR3: CASSLAGPNEQFF
J: TRBJ2-1
V: TRBV5-5
D: .
size: .

DNA: TGCGCCAGCAGTACTACTCAGGGCGCGCCCCAGCATTTT
CDR3: CASSTTQGAPQHF
J: TRBJ1-5
V: TRBV5-1
D: .
size: .

DNA: TGCGCCAGCTATGTGGGAGTCATGAACACTGAAGCTTTCTTT
CDR3: CASYVGVMNTEAFF
J: TRBJ1-1
V: TRBV5-1
D: .
size: .

DNA: TGTGCCAGCATGGTGGGGACTAGAGCCTACGAGCAGTACTTC
CDR3: CASMVGTRAYEQYF
J: TRBJ2-7
V: TRBV6-1
D: TRBD2
size: few

DNA: TGTGCCAGCTCCCAAAACCCTTATCTCAATGAGCAGTTCTTC
CDR3: CASSQNPYLNEQFF
J: TRBJ2-1
V: TRBV9
D: .
size: .

DNA: TGTGCCATCAGCGCCCGGGACACTGAAGCTTTCTTT
CDR3: CAISARDTEAFF
J: TRBJ1-1
V: TRBV10-3
D: .
size: once

DNA: TGTGCCAGCAGTTTCCCCCAGGGGAAGCAGTTCTTC
CDR3: CASSFPQGKQFF
J: TRBJ2-1
V: TRBV27
D: .
size: .

DNA: TGTGCCAGTCTTCCGGGACAGGGACCGACTGAAGCTTTCTTT
CDR3: CASLPGQGPTEAFF
J: TRBJ1-1
V: TRBV21-1
D: .
size: .

DNA: TGTGCCAGCAGCTTAGGACTAGCGGGCACTTCTGAGCAGTTCTTC
CDR3: CASSLGLAGTSEQFF
J: TRBJ2-1
V: TRBV7-8
D: TRBD2
size: .

DNA: TGTGCCAGCAGTTTAACCAGCGGGAGTGTAGCCGGGGAGCTGTTTTTT
CDR3: CASSLTSGSVAGELFF
J: TRBJ2-2
V: TRBV27
D: TRBD2
size: .

DNA: TGTGCCAGCTCACTGGGGCGCACAGATACGCAGTATTTT
CDR3: CASSLGRTDTQYF
J: TRBJ2-3
V: TRBV18
D: .
size: .

DNA: TGTGCCAGCAGCCACACCTACGAGCAGTACTTC
CDR3: CASSHTYEQYF
J: TRBJ2-7
V: TRBV5-4
D: .
size: .

DNA: TGCAGTGACGATCGGGACAGCCAGGCCTACGAGCAGTACTTC
CDR3: CSDDRDSQAYEQYF
J: TRBJ2-7
V: TRBV29-1
D: TRBD1
size: few

DNA: TGTGCCAGCAGCTTAGACAGGTGGGAGACCCAGTACTTC
CDR3: CASSLDRWETQYF
J: TRBJ2-5
V: TRBV11-2
D: .
size: .

DNA: TGTGCCAGCAGCCCCTCCGGTAGGGTGGGAGCCTATGGCTACACCTTC
CDR3: CASSPSGRVGAYGYTF
J: TRBJ1-2
V: TRBV11-2
D: .
size: .

DNA: TGTGCCAGCAGAGGGGGTTTGGGTTACGAGCAGTACTTC
CDR3: CASRGGLGYEQYF
J: TRBJ2-7
V: TRBV5-4
D: .
size: .

DNA: TGCGCCAGCAGCTTTACAGGTGCCTCGTCTGGGGCCAACGTCCTGACTTTC
CDR3: CASSFTGASSGANVLTF
J: TRBJ2-6
V: TRBV5-1
D: .
size: once

DNA: TGTGCCAGCTCACCATCAGGGATAGAGACCCAGTACTTC
CDR3: CASSPSGIETQYF
J: TRBJ2-5
V: TRBV18
D: .
size: .

DNA: TGTGCCAGCAGCTTAGATGTAGGTAATCAGCCCCAGCATTTT
CDR3: CASSLDVGNQPQHF
J: TRBJ1-5
V: TRBV7-9
D: .
size: many

DNA: TGTGCCAGCAGTCGCCCCGGGACAGACGATTGGAGGAACAATCAGCCCCAGCATTTT
CDR3: CASSRPGTDDWRNNQPQHF
J: TRBJ1-5
V: TRBV6-4
D: TRBD1
size: few

DNA: TGTGCCTTAACTCGGTTTATAACCGGGGAGCTGTTTTTT
CDR3: CALTRFITGELFF
J: TRBJ2-2
V: TRBV30
D: .
size: .

DNA: TGTGCCAGCAGCACAGGGCTCGCTCCCAATGAGCAGTTCTTC
CDR3: CASSTGLAPNEQFF
J: TRBJ2-1
V: TRBV7-2
D: .
size: .

DNA: TGTGCCAGCAACCTTGGCGGGAGCCCGACAGATACGCAGTATTTT
CDR3: CASNLGGSPTDTQYF
J: TRBJ2-3
V: TRBV5-4
D: TRBD2
size: .

DNA: TGTGCCAGCAGCGGGTTGACTAGCGACATTTACAATGAGCAGTTCTTC
CDR3: CASSGLTSDIYNEQFF
J: TRBJ2-1
V: TRBV5-4
D: TRBD2
size: .

DNA: TGTGCCAGTAGTATTTGGGGGTCGAGTGAAGCTTTCTTT
CDR3: CASSIWGSSEAFF
J: TRBJ1-1
V: TRBV19
D: .
size: .

DNA: TGTGCCAGCCTCGGGACTAGCGGGAGACTCCACGAGCAGTACTTC
CDR3: CASLGTSGRLHEQYF
J: TRBJ2-7
V: TRBV25-1
D: TRBD2
size: .

DNA: TGCGCCAGCAGCTTGGAAATCTCCTACGAGCAGTACTTC
CDR3: CASSLEISYEQYF
J: TRBJ2-7
V: TRBV5-1
D: .
size: .

DNA: TGCGCCAGCAGCTTGGTTGGAGAATATGGCTACACCTTC
CDR3: CASSLVGEYGYTF
J: TRBJ1-2
V: TRBV5-1
D: .
size: .

DNA: TGTGCCAGCAGCAGAGGGGGCTCTCTCGAGCAGTACTTC
CDR3: CASSRGGSLEQYF
J: TRBJ2-7
V: TRBV7-9
D: TRBD1
size: .

DNA: TGTGCCAGCAGTTTAAGGCGGCTTCGGGACACAGATACGCAGTATTTT
CDR3: CASSLRRLRDTDTQYF
J: TRBJ2-3
V: TRBV28
D: .
size: many

DNA: TGTGCCAGCAGCTTAGATCAGGATCGAGATACGCAGTATTTT
CDR3: CASSLDQDRDTQYF
J: TRBJ2-3
V: TRBV11-3
D: .
size: .

DNA: TGCGCCAGCAGCTTGGCCAAGGCCGGGTACAATGAGCAGTTCTTC
CDR3: CASSLAKAGYNEQFF
J: TRBJ2-1
V: TRBV5-1
D: .
size: .

DNA: TGTGCCAGTAACTTACGACAGGCCCTTTCTATGACGAGCTACACCTTC
CDR3: CASNLRQALSMTSYTF
J: TRBJ1-2
V: TRBV19
D: .
size: .

DNA: TGTGCCAGCAGCTTGGTCGGGGGGATTGACGATACGCAGTATTTT
CDR3: CASSLVGGIDDTQYF
J: TRBJ2-3
V: TRBV5-4
D: TRBD2
size: .

DNA: TGTGCCAGCAGCTTAGGGGGCGGGCAGTCCTACAATGAGCAGTTCTTC
CDR3: CASSLGGGQSYNEQFF
J: TRBJ2-1
V: TRBV5-4
D: TRBD1
size: few

DNA: TGTGCCAGCAGCCAAGATCCCGTGTCTGGGGCCAACGTCCTGACTTTC
CDR3: CASSQDPVSGANVLTF
J: TRBJ2-6
V: TRBV4-2
D: .
size: .